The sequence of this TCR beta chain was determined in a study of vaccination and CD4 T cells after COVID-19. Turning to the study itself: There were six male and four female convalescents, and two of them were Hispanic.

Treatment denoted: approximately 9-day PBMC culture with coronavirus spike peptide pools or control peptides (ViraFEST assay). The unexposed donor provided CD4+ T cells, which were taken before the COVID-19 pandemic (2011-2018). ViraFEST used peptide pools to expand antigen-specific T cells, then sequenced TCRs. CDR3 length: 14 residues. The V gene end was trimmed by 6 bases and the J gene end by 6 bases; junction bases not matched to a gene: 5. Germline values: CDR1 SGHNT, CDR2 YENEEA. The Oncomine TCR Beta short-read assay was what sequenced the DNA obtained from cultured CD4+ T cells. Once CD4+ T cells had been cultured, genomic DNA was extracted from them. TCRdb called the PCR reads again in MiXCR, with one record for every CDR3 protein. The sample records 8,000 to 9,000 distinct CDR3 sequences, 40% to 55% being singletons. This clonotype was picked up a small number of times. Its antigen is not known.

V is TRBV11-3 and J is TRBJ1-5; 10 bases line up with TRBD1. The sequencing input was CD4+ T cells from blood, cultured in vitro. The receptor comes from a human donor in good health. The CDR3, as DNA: TGTGCCAGCAGGTCCCGGGACAGGGGTCAGCCCCAGCATTTT. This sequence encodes CASRSRDRGQPQHF.